The source of this T cell receptor (beta chain) is a study of blood T cell repertoires in COVID-19. The CDR3 is 15 amino acids. Germline-derived CDR1 and CDR2 are SGHRS and YFSETQ. The ends were cut back, 2 bases at V and 1 base at J, with 12 bases in the middle. Sequencing was performed with immunoSEQ multiplex PCR; in TCRdb, only in-frame clones are kept and a portion is missing. The sample lists about 270,000 clones, approximately 90% occurring once. The chain is built from TRBV5-1 and TRBJ1-1; possible D gene TRBD1, 6 bases. The TCR was taken from a woman between 45 and 65 years old who had recovered from COVID-19. Sequencing was done on a sample of PBMCs or T cells enriched from blood (not recorded which). This chain's CDR3 is CASSLSGTWNTEAFF. The CDR3 DNA is TGCGCCAGCAGCTTAAGCGGGACATGGAACACTGAAGCTTTCTTT.